The 16 T cell receptor beta chains given below trace back to one sample, sequenced in a study of blood T cells in healthy people across ages. A second about 6 to 12 cycle PCR used barcoded and J-beta primers. Each CDR3 protein gets one entry after TCRdb re-called the 5' RACE reads with MiXCR. The repertoire holds about 1,400,000 distinct CDR3 sequences, with 40% to 50% as singletons. The sequencing input was blood. The receptors originated from a woman aged 18-29 years in good health.

V and J are TRBV15 and TRBJ2-1, with D hard to call. CDR1 is LNHNV and CDR2 is YYDKDF in the germline V gene (reference sequence). Trimming cost V 4 bases and J 6 bases, with 16 bases left between them. The CDR3 consists of 15 residues. This chain's CDR3 is CATSTLTATSNEQFF. The CDR3 nucleotides are TGTGCCACCAGCACCCTGACCGCTACCTCCAATGAGCAGTTCTTC.

V and J are TRBV5-1 and TRBJ2-5, with D unclear. V lost 0 bases to trimming and J lost 0 bases, with 6 bases between them. The CDR3 extends over 14 amino acids. In germline, CDR1 is SGHRS, CDR2 YFSETQ. CDR3 bases: TGCGCCAGCAGCTTGGAGCAGCACCAAGAGACCCAGTACTTC. It encodes CASSLEQHQETQYF.

V and J are TRBV30 and TRBJ2-5; D remains unclear. The DNA end favors TRBJ2-7, so the J call may be wrong. Germline-derived CDR1 and CDR2 are GTSNPN and SVGIG (reference sequence). The CDR3 runs 13 residues. In DNA form, the CDR3 reads TGTGCCTGGAGTAAGGCGGAAGCCTACGAGCAGTACTTC. This gives the protein CAWSKAEAYEQYF.

This chain links TRBV11-1 with TRBJ2-7; D might be TRBD2 (6 bases). The J call could be wrong; TRBJ2-5 is a better fit for the DNA end. The CDR3 covers 14 residues. Germline loops: CDR1 SGHAT, CDR2 FQDESV (reference sequence). CDR3 sequence reads: CASSLGPRGETQYF. The CDR3 bases are TGTGCCAGCAGCTTAGGTCCCCGGGGGGAGACCCAGTACTTC.

This clonotype appeared a single time. In DNA, the CDR3 is TGTGCCAGCAGTGAATTTGGCCAGCCTCCCGGGGGGGCCAACGTCCTGACTTTC. This gives the protein CASSEFGQPPGGANVLTF. The V gene is TRBV2, the J gene TRBJ2-6; D is unresolved. V lost 2 bases to trimming and J lost 4 bases, with 18 bases between them. There are 18 residues in the CDR3. Per germline, CDR1 SNHLY and CDR2 FYNNEI.

This clonotype occurred a few times. The rearrangement uses TRBV15 and TRBJ2-5, with a tentative D call TRBD2 (5 bases). This CDR3 comprises 13 residues. The germline V and J ends were trimmed by 0 bases and 5 bases, with 7 bases remaining between them. CDR1 LNHNV and CDR2 YYDKDF come from the germline V gene (reference sequence). The CDR3: CATSRDPGETQYF. CDR3 coding DNA: TGTGCCACCAGCAGAGATCCGGGGGAGACCCAGTACTTC.

This clonotype was seen a handful of times. The J gene is TRBJ2-5, the V gene TRBV6-2 or TRBV6-3; D is undetermined. Germline V gives CDR1 MNHEY, CDR2 SVGEGT. The CDR3 has 13 amino acids. Deletions cut 2 bases from V and 5 bases from J, with 9 bases between. The CDR3: CASSYLEVETQYF. CDR3 nucleotide sequence: TGTGCCAGCAGTTACCTCGAGGTGGAGACCCAGTACTTC.

This clonotype was observed a handful of times. V is TRBV5-1 and J is TRBJ2-7, with a possible D match to TRBD1 (6 bases). V was cut by 4 bases and J by 3 bases, with 20 bases left in between. The CDR3 is 16 amino acids. From germline, CDR1 is SGHRS and CDR2 YFSETQ. The CDR3 loop reads CASSQDSSAVYYEQYF. In DNA, the CDR3 is TGCGCCAGCAGCCAGGACAGTAGTGCCGTTTACTACGAGCAGTACTTC.

The chain couples TRBV10-2 to TRBJ2-3; TRBD2 agrees at 7 bases. CDR3 length: 17 amino acids. The germline CDR1 and CDR2 sequences are WSHSY and SAAADI. The V and J ends lost 3 bases and 5 bases, in that order; junction bases with no gene match: 14. The CDR3 bases are TGCGCCAGCAGTGAAGGTCTATGCGGGAGCTGTGGAGATACGCAGTATTTT. It is translated as CASSEGLCGSCGDTQYF.

The rearrangement links TRBV20-1 to TRBJ2-1, with 9 positions matching TRBD2. V was pared by 1 base and J by 7 bases, with 8 bases of the junction left unmatched. Germline V gene data show CDR1 as DFQATT and CDR2 as SNEGSKA (reference sequence). This CDR3 contains 15 residues. CDR3 protein: CSARVIGGGANEQFF. The CDR3 DNA reads as TGCAGTGCTAGAGTTATCGGCGGGGGGGCAAATGAGCAGTTCTTC.

J is TRBJ2-3 and V is TRBV20-1, with 8 bases matching TRBD2. V gave up 0 bases and J gave up 4 bases; unmatched junction bases: 12. In germline, CDR1 is DFQATT, CDR2 SNEGSKA (reference sequence). The CDR3 has 17 residues. As DNA, the CDR3 is TGCAGTGCTAGAGAACCCAGCGGGAGTAGTAAGGCAGATACGCAGTATTTT. Translating gives CSAREPSGSSKADTQYF.

Of note for this clonotype: One end of the junction fails to match germline, which may point to a read error. V usage is TRBV7-2 and J usage is TRBJ2-1; 7 bases line up with TRBD2. Per germline, CDR1 SGHTA and CDR2 FQGNSA. This CDR3 has 16 amino acids. In DNA form, the CDR3 reads TGTGCCGGCAGCTTAGCCGGCGGGGGAACCTACAATGAGCAGTTCTTC. Translating gives CAGSLAGGGTYNEQFF.

In this sample, this clonotype turned up a few times. The chain is built from TRBV20-1 and TRBJ2-3, with D uncertain. CDR3 length equals 11 residues. Per the germline V gene, CDR1 is DFQATT and CDR2 is SNEGSKA (reference sequence). V lost 7 bases and J lost 4, with 9 bases in between. CDR3 in DNA: TGCAGTGGCCTAGGACCAGATACGCAGTATTTT. Its translation is CSGLGPDTQYF.

This clonotype was seen a few times. V gene TRBV27 combines with J gene TRBJ1-2, with D unresolved. V was pared by 3 bases and J by 1 base, with 6 bases between. Germline-derived CDR1 and CDR2 are MNHEY and SMNVEV (reference sequence). The CDR3 sequence is 13 residues long. CDR3 coding DNA: TGTGCCAGCAGTTTGGGTTTTAACTATGGCTACACCTTC. Protein sequence: CASSLGFNYGYTF.

This clonotype was counted a single time. The V and J genes are TRBV6-2 or TRBV6-3 and TRBJ1-1, with a possible D match to TRBD1 (6 bases). The CDR3 sequence is 15 residues long. Germline V gene lookup returns CDR1 MNHEY and CDR2 SVGEGT. Between the trimmed V and J ends, which lost 2 bases and 4 bases, there was a span of 14 bases. The chain's CDR3 is CASSYGQGWTTEAFF. The CDR3 DNA reads TGTGCCAGCAGTTACGGTCAGGGGTGGACCACTGAAGCTTTCTTT.

The gene calls are TRBV29-1 and TRBJ2-1; 8 bases are shared with TRBD1. The J call may be faulty, since TRBJ2-7 better matches the DNA end. Looked up from germline, CDR1 is SQVTM and CDR2 is ANQGSEA. There are 14 residues in the CDR3. CDR3 sequence reads: CSVEDRESYNEQYF. In DNA, the CDR3 is TGCAGCGTCGAGGACAGGGAATCCTACAATGAGCAGTACTTC.